Sequencing of this TCR beta chain was carried out in a study of CD8 T cells in Susac syndrome. RNA amounts of roughly 0.45 to 1 ug underwent reverse transcription with random hexamers. Amplification of TCR beta CDR3 spanned 54 Vbeta and 13 Jbeta via immunoSEQ multiplex PCR. One entry per CDR3 protein results from TCRdb running MiXCR on the immunoSEQ multiplex PCR reads. The sample carries under 550,000 distinct CDR3 sequences, roughly 85% recorded once. Sequencing of TCR beta drew on CD8+ and CD4+ T cells from blood. Purification of the CD8+ and CD4+ T cells relied on negative isolation, and TEMRA cells underwent FACS enrichment. V was pared by 1 base and J by 0 bases, with 9 bases between. CDR3 length: 15 residues. Per germline, CDR1 MGHDK and CDR2 SYGVNS.

V is TRBV25-1 and J is TRBJ1-1; possible D gene TRBD1, 5 bases. The specimen was CD8+ T cells from PBMCs. The TCR originated in a human donor with multiple sclerosis. This chain's CDR3 is CASSESRTLNTEAFF. The CDR3 bases are TGTGCCAGCAGTGAATCGCGGACACTGAACACTGAAGCTTTCTTT.